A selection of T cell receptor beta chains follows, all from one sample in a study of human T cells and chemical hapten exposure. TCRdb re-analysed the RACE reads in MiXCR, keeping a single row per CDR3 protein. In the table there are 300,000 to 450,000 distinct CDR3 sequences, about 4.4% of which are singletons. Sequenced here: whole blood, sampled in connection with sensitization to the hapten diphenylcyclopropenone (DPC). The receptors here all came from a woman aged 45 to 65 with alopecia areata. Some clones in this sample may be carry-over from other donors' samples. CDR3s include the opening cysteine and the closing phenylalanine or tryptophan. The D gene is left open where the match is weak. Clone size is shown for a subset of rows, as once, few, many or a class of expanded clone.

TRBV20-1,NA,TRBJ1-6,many,TGCAGTGCCCGACCGGGGCCCCCTCCGGCACCCCTCCACTTT,CSARPGPPPAPLHF
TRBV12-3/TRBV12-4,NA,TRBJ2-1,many,TGTGCCAGCAGTAGCCTCCCTAGCTCCTACAATGAGCAGTTCTTC,CASSSLPSSYNEQFF
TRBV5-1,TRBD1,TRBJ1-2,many,TGCGCCAGCAGCTTGGAGGGGGCGGCCGGCTACACCTTC,CASSLEGAAGYTF
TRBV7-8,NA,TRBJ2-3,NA,TGTGCCAGCAGCCCCCACAGGGATACCACAGATACGCAGTATTTT,CASSPHRDTTDTQYF
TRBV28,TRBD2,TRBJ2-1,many,TGTGCCAGCAGTACGCCCGGGACTAGCGGGACCAATGAGCAGTTCTTC,CASSTPGTSGTNEQFF
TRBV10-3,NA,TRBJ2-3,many,TGTGCCATGGCCTCCACAGATACGCAGTATTTT,CAMASTDTQYF
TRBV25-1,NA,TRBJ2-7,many,TGTGCCAGCAGTGGACCCCTCGTGACGAACTACGAGCAGTACTTC,CASSGPLVTNYEQYF
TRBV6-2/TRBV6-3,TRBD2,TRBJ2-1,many,TGTGCCAGCAGTCGGGGACTAGCGGGAATTGGTGAGCAGTTCTTC,CASSRGLAGIGEQFF
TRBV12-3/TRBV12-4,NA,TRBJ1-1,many,TGTGCCAGCAGTCCCTCCCCGACAGGGAACACTGAAGCTTTCTTT,CASSPSPTGNTEAFF
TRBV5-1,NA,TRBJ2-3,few,TGCGCCAGCAGCTTGGCCTTCATGGCCGACCCAGATACGCAGTATTTT,CASSLAFMADPDTQYF
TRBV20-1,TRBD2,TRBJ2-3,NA,TGCAGTGCAGGAGGGACTAGCGGGAGCCTCACAGATACGCAGTATTTT,CSAGGTSGSLTDTQYF
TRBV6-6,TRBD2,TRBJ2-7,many,TGTGCCACCGGGGGGGGAGGAAGGGACGAGCAGTACTTC,CATGGGGRDEQYF
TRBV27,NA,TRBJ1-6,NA,TGTGCCAGCAGTTTCTCCGGGTTATATAATTCACCCCTCCACTTT,CASSFSGLYNSPLHF
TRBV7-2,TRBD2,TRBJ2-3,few,TGTGCCAGCAGCCCGGGACTAGCGGGCAACACAGATACGCAGTATTTT,CASSPGLAGNTDTQYF
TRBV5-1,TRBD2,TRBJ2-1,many,TGCGCCAGCACCTCCGGGACTAGCGGGAATGAGCAGTTCTTC,CASTSGTSGNEQFF
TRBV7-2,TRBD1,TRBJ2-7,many,TGTGCCAGCAACCCCAGGGGGTCACTCGTCTACGAGCAGTACTTC,CASNPRGSLVYEQYF
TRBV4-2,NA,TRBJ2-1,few,TGTGCCAGCAGCCCAGCCGAGAAGGGCAATGAGCAGTTCTTC,CASSPAEKGNEQFF
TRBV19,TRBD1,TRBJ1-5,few,TGTGCCAGTAGTCCGTCCCGGGACAGGGGGCTTCAGCCCCAGCATTTT,CASSPSRDRGLQPQHF
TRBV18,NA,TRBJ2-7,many,TGTGCCAGCTCACCAAGGCCTAGGCTAGCCCTAGCCTACGAGCAGTACTTC,CASSPRPRLALAYEQYF
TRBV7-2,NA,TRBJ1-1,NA,TGTGCCAGCAGCTTAGTAGGGGCAGGGACTAACACTGAAGCTTTCTTT,CASSLVGAGTNTEAFF
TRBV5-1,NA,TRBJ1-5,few,TGCGCCAGCAGCCGCGACACCGATCAGCCCCAGCATTTT,CASSRDTDQPQHF
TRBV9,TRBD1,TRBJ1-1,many,TGTGCCAGCAGCGTAGCTCGGGGGACAGGGGCCGGGATGAACACTGAAGCTTTCTTT,CASSVARGTGAGMNTEAFF
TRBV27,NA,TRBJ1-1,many,TGTGCCAGCAGTTTAAGGGGGGGTACTGAAGCTTTCTTT,CASSLRGGTEAFF
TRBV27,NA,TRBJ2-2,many,TGTGCCAGCAGTTACAGTAGTTTTCCCGGGGAGCTGTTTTTT,CASSYSSFPGELFF
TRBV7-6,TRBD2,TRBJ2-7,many,TGTGCCAGCAGCATTTCTAGCGGGAGCTACGAGCAGTACTTC,CASSISSGSYEQYF
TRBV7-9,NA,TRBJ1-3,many,TGTGCCAGCAGCTTTGGGGACATCTCTGGAAACACCATATATTTT,CASSFGDISGNTIYF
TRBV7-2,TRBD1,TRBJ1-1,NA,TGTGCCAGCAGCTTAACAGGGGATTGGGGTGAAGCTTACTTT,CASSLTGDWGEAYF
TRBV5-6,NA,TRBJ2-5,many,TGTGCCAGCAGCGGGGACCGACAAGAGACCCAGTACTTC,CASSGDRQETQYF
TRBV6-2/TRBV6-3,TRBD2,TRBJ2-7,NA,TGTGCCAGCAGTTACTCGACTACACGGCGGGAGGAATACTTC,CASSYSTTRREEYF
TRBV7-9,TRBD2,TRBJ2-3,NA,TGTGCCAGCAGATCGGGACTAGCGGGGCTCACAGATACGCAGTATTTT,CASRSGLAGLTDTQYF
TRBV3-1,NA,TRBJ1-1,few,TGTGCCAGCAGGACTCCCCCAAGCCGGGCTTTCTTT,CASRTPPSRAFF
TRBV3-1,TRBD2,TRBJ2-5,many,TGTGCCAGCGGTGCGGGAGGGCCGGAGACCCAGTACTTC,CASGAGGPETQYF
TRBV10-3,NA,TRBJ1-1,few,TGTGCCATCATGCCGGGCCCCGCAGTTCGCACTGAAGCTTTCTTT,CAIMPGPAVRTEAFF
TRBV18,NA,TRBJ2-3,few,TGTGCCAGCTCACCACCGGGGCGGAGCACAGATACGCAGTATTTT,CASSPPGRSTDTQYF
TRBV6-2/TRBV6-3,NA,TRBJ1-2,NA,TGTGCCAGCTCAGCCGGGAACTATGGCTACACCTTC,CASSAGNYGYTF
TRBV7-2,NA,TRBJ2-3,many,TGTGCCAGCAGCTTGCAGGGGTCAGATACGCAGTATTTT,CASSLQGSDTQYF
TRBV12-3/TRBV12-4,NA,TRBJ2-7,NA,TGTGCCAGCAGCAACAGGGTTAGTAGGAATTTATACGAGCAGTACTTC,CASSNRVSRNLYEQYF
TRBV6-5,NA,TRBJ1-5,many,TGTGCCAGCAGAAGGTCTGGCTATCAGCCCCAGCATTTT,CASRRSGYQPQHF
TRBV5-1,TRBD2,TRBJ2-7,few,TGCGCCAGCAGCTTGGTGGTGACTAGCGACTCCTACGAGCAGTACTTC,CASSLVVTSDSYEQYF